A selection of T cell receptor beta chains follows, all from one sample in a study of T cell clonotyping in hematopoietic cell transplantation. Some clones are missing from TCRdb's copy, which holds only in-frame ones; the method was immunoSEQ multiplex PCR. The sample has tens of thousands of clones, almost 97% seen once. This specimen was peripheral blood mononuclear cells, taken before stem cell transplant. The receptors originated from a woman between 50 and 59 years old with acute myeloid leukemia. Some clones in this sample may be carry-over from other donors' samples. Each CDR3 is given with its conserved first and last residue. The D gene is left open where the match is weak. Clone size is not always given. Where it is, it says once, few, many or a class for expanded clones.

>TRBV18|once|TRBJ2-3|.
TGTGCCAGCTCATCCGATACGCAGTATTTT
CASSSDTQYF
>TRBV6-1|.|TRBJ2-2|TRBD2
TGTGCCAGCAGATGGGGTATAGCGGGAGCCGGGGAGCTGTTTTTT
CASRWGIAGAGELFF
>TRBV28|.|TRBJ1-5|TRBD1
TGTGCCAGCAGTCTGACAGGGTCTTGGCAGCCCCAGCATTTT
CASSLTGSWQPQHF
>TRBV9|.|TRBJ1-1|TRBD1
TGTGCCAGCAGCGTACAGGGGGCCATGAACACTGAAGCTTTCTTT
CASSVQGAMNTEAFF
>TRBV6-5|.|TRBJ2-7|.
TGTGCCAGCAGTTCAAAGATGATCGGAGAGCAGTACTTC
CASSSKMIGEQYF
>TRBV2|.|TRBJ2-5|.
TGTGCCAGCAGGGGTAGGGGCGGAGAAGAGACCCAGTACTTC
CASRGRGGEETQYF
>TRBV5-8|.|TRBJ1-1|TRBD1
TGTGCCAGCAGCCCGGGGACAGTCGTGAACACTGAAGCTTTCTTT
CASSPGTVVNTEAFF
>TRBV6-1|once|TRBJ2-7|TRBD2
TGTGCCAGCAGTGATGCTGCGGGACTAGCGGTTCAGCACTACGAGCAGTACTTC
CASSDAAGLAVQHYEQYF
>TRBV7-2|.|TRBJ2-5|TRBD2
TGTGCCAGCAGCTTAGTAAGACCCGGACTAGCGGGGGTCGGGGAGACCCAGTACTTC
CASSLVRPGLAGVGETQYF
>TRBV30|.|TRBJ1-1|.
TGTGCCTGCACTCGAGTGGGCAGGGACACTGAAGCTTTCTTT
CACTRVGRDTEAFF
>TRBV30|.|TRBJ1-2|.
TGTGCCTGGGGACAGTTTACAAACTATGGCTACACCTTC
CAWGQFTNYGYTF
>TRBV28|.|TRBJ1-5|.
TGTGCCAGCAGCTTAGGTAGCAATCAGCCCCAGCATTTT
CASSLGSNQPQHF
>TRBV19|.|TRBJ1-3|.
TGTGCCAGTAGTATAGACCATACACGACGCTCTGGAAACACCATATATTTT
CASSIDHTRRSGNTIYF
>TRBV14|.|TRBJ1-1|.
TGTGCCAGCAGCCAAGATCGATGGGGAAGAACTGAAGCTTTCTTT
CASSQDRWGRTEAFF
>TRBV6-4|.|TRBJ2-6|TRBD2
TGTGCCAGCAGTGAGCGGGGGGGCTCTGGGGCCAACGTCCTGACTTTC
CASSERGGSGANVLTF
>TRBV7-9|.|TRBJ1-1|.
TGTGCCAGCAGCCTCCGGGACGGCAAAAACACTGAAGCTTTCTTT
CASSLRDGKNTEAFF
>TRBV11-1|once|TRBJ2-5|.
TGTGCCAGCAGCCCTCAGCAGGGTCCCCAAGAGACCCAGTACTTC
CASSPQQGPQETQYF
>TRBV9|.|TRBJ2-3|.
TGTGCCAGCAGCGACGGGGCGGCAAATACGCAGTATTTT
CASSDGAANTQYF
>TRBV18|.|TRBJ2-4|TRBD2
TGTGCCAGCTCACCGACTAGCGGGAGTGACATTCAGTACTTC
CASSPTSGSDIQYF
>TRBV6-5|.|TRBJ1-2|.
TGTGCCAGCAGTTACTCGAAGGTCGGTGTCGATGGCTACACCTTC
CASSYSKVGVDGYTF
>TRBV6-1|.|TRBJ2-7|TRBD1
TGTGCCAGCCGATTAGGGGGCCGAATGTACGAGCAGTACTTC
CASRLGGRMYEQYF
>TRBV7-6|.|TRBJ2-1|TRBD2
TGTGCCAGCAGCCAGGGACTAGCGGGAAGCAGTGAGCAGTTCTTC
CASSQGLAGSSEQFF
>TRBV30|once|TRBJ2-5|.
TGTGCCTGGAGTGGGGCAGGGGGGTTGGAGACCCAGTACTTC
CAWSGAGGLETQYF
>TRBV29-1|.|TRBJ2-5|.
TGCAGCGTTGAAACGGGCCAAGAGACCCAGTACTTC
CSVETGQETQYF
>TRBV6-1|.|TRBJ1-5|.
TGTGCCAGCAGTGAAATTTATAATCAGCCCCAGCATTTT
CASSEIYNQPQHF
>TRBV11-3|.|TRBJ2-7|.
TGTGCCAGCAGCTTAGATCTCGCGAGGTCTGGGGAGCAGTACTTC
CASSLDLARSGEQYF
>TRBV7-2|.|TRBJ2-7|.
TGTGCCAGCAGCTTGGGCGGAGTCTACGAGCAGTACTTC
CASSLGGVYEQYF
>TRBV10-1|few|TRBJ2-7|.
TGCGCCAGCAGTGACCCGACAGGAGCCGAAACCTACGAGCAGTACTTC
CASSDPTGAETYEQYF
>TRBV10-3|.|TRBJ2-1|.
TGTGCCATCGGGTTGACGACAGAGGCGGGATTGGCCTACAATGAGCAGTTCTTC
CAIGLTTEAGLAYNEQFF
>TRBV7-3|.|TRBJ1-6|.
TGTGCCAGCAGCCCGCAGAGGGATTCACCCCTCCACTTT
CASSPQRDSPLHF
>TRBV6-5|.|TRBJ1-2|.
TGTGCCAGCAGTTACGAGAGATTCAACTATGGCTACACCTTC
CASSYERFNYGYTF
>TRBV19|.|TRBJ2-1|TRBD1
TGTGCCAGTAGTAGACAGGGGGCGGATAATGAGCAGTTCTTC
CASSRQGADNEQFF
>TRBV5-1|.|TRBJ2-1|TRBD2
TGCGCCAGCAGCTCCATGGGACTAGCGGGATGGTTAGGAGGCAATGAGCAGTTCTTC
CASSSMGLAGWLGGNEQFF
>TRBV5-1|.|TRBJ2-1|TRBD2
TGCGCCAGCAGCTTAGGGACTAGCGGGAGTGATGAGCAGTTCTTC
CASSLGTSGSDEQFF
>TRBV28|.|TRBJ1-1|TRBD1
TGTGCCAGCAGTCCCCCAGGGGGCTTGAACACTGAAGCTTTCTTT
CASSPPGGLNTEAFF
>TRBV30|.|TRBJ2-7|.
TGTGCCTGGAGTGACGACCCGAGCGAGCAGTACTTC
CAWSDDPSEQYF
>TRBV19|.|TRBJ2-5|.
TGTGCCAGTAGTCTGCGCGGGGGCAGCGAAGAGACCCAGTACTTC
CASSLRGGSEETQYF
>TRBV6-1|.|TRBJ2-5|.
TGTGCCAGCAGTGAAGCACTCTCAGGGGTAGAGACCCAGTACTTC
CASSEALSGVETQYF
>TRBV5-1|once|TRBJ2-4|.
TGCGCCAGCAGCCGGGACATCTTAAACATTCAGTACTTC
CASSRDILNIQYF
>TRBV6-1|.|TRBJ1-2|.
TGTGCCAGCAGCTCCGTAGGCTATGGCTACACCTTC
CASSSVGYGYTF
>TRBV30|.|TRBJ2-2|.
TGTGCCTGGACCATGAACACCGGGGAGCTGTTTTTT
CAWTMNTGELFF